This T cell receptor (beta chain) was retrieved from a study of regulatory T cells in long-lasting Graves disease. Library construction for TCR beta used iRepertoire HTBI primers and Arm-PCR of CDR3 regions. As processed by the authors: Detected in the samples were about 58 TRBV and 14 TRBJ segments. TCRdb reprocessed the multiplex PCR reads via MiXCR and lists one record per CDR3 protein. The V and J calls and clone size come from TCRdb's table, not from the authors' own analysis. This sample has some 440,000 distinct CDR3 sequences, with around 20% found just once. To note about this clonotype: Its target is not known.

V lost 0 bases and J 4 bases, leaving 19 bases between the germline ends. The CDR3 loop spans 16 amino acids. Germline CDR1 reads DFQATT; CDR2 reads SNEGSKA (reference sequence). General study results and limits: TRBV28, TRBJ1-2 and TRBJ2-5 were favored in persistent disease.

This sample's time point: persistent/refractory GD, antithyroid drugs over 5 years with positive TRAb. Generation of the TCR library employed RNA extracted from PBMCs. Sequencing was performed on peripheral blood mononuclear cells (PBMCs), taken when the disease was refractory, from a patient treated with antithyroid drugs. The receptor's source is a female donor with Graves disease. The J gene is TRBJ2-7, the V gene TRBV20-1, with D tentatively TRBD1 or TRBD2 (6 bases each). CDR3 region: CSARDSGDLGDYEQYF. CDR3 nucleotides: TGCAGTGCTAGAGATTCAGGGGACTTGGGCGATTACGAGCAGTACTTC.